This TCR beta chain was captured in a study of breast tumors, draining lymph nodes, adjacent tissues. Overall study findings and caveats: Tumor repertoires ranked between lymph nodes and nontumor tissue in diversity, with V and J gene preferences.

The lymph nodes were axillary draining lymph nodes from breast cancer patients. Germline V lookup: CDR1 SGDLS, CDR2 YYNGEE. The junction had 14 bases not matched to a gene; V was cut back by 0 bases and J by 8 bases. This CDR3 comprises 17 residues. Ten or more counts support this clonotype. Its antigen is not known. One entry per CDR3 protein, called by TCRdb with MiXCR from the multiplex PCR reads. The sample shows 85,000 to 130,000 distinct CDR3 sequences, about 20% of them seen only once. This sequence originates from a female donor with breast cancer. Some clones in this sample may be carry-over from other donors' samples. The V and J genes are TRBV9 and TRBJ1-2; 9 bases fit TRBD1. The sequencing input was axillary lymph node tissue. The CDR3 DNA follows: TGTGCCAGCAGCGTAGCTTTGGGACAGGGTGTGAAAGAGGGCTACACCTTC. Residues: CASSVALGQGVKEGYTF.